Detailed here is one T cell receptor (beta chain). The sample is drawn from a study of beta chain features in type 1 diabetes. The whole isolated RNA underwent reverse transcription, so sequencing captured expressed TCRB transcripts. The assay was immunoSEQ multiplex PCR, and TCRdb's table has in-frame clones only and misses some. The sample has 300,000 or so clones, 7.5% to 9% seen once. Deletions cut 7 bases from V and 0 bases from J, with 13 bases between. The germline V gene encodes CDR1 SNHLY and CDR2 FYNNEI. There are 14 residues in the CDR3. Sequenced material: central memory CD4+ T cells from blood. This clonotype was obtained from a woman aged 18-29 years in good health. The chain combines TRBV2 with TRBJ2-7, with no clear D. Written as DNA, the CDR3 is TGTGCCAGCAATTTAGGCGAGAGCTCCTACGAGCAGTACTTC. It translates to CASNLGESSYEQYF.